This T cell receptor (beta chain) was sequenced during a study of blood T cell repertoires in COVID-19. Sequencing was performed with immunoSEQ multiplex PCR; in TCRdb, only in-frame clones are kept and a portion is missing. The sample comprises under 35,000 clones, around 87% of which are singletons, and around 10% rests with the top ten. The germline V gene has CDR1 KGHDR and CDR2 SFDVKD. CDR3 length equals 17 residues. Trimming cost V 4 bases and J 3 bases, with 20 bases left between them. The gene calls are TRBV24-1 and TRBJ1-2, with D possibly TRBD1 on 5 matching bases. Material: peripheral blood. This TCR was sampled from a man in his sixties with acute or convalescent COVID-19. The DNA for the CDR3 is TGTGCCACCAGTGACCCCCGGGACGGAACGGGGGACTATGGCTACACCTTC. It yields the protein CATSDPRDGTGDYGYTF.